Shown below are 27 T cell receptor beta chains from a single sample sequenced in a study of response to subunit inactivated influenza vaccine. TCRdb analysed the RT-PCR reads with MiXCR anew, one entry per CDR3 protein. This sample yields approximately 570,000 distinct CDR3 sequences, of which approximately 7.7% are seen a single time; 10% to 15% belongs to the top ten. The input for sequencing was PBMCs from blood, taken less than 30 months after vaccination. All receptors derive from a man aged 50 to 69 who received an inactivated influenza vaccine.

There are many counts of this clonotype. The CDR3, as DNA: TGTGCCAGCAGTCGGGGTATTACCTACGAGCAGTACTTC. Amino acid sequence: CASSRGITYEQYF. The V and J genes are TRBV13 and TRBJ2-7; D might be TRBD2 (5 bases). V lost 6 bases, J lost 2 bases, and 11 bases lay in between. Germline V gene data show CDR1 as PRHDT and CDR2 as FYEKMQ (reference sequence). CDR3 length: 13 amino acids.

This clonotype came up many times. This chain connects TRBV29-1 to TRBJ1-1; 10 bases map to TRBD1. V was pared by 7 bases and J by 4 bases, with 6 bases of the junction left unmatched. Germline CDR1 reads SQVTM; CDR2 reads ANQGSEA. This CDR3 comprises 13 residues. CDR3 coding DNA: TGCAGCGCGCAGACAGGGGGCATCACTGAAGCTTTCTTT. Residues: CSAQTGGITEAFF. Complete variable domain (other parts from reference TRBV29-1 and TRBJ1-1): SAVISQKPSRDICQRGTSLTIQCQVDSQVTMMFWYRQQPGQSLTLIATANQGSEATYESGFVIDKFPISRPNLTFSTLTVSNMSPEDSSIYLCSAQTGGITEAFFGQGTRLTVV.

The table lists this clonotype with a few counts. V and J are TRBV6-5 and TRBJ2-2, with a tentative D call TRBD2 (5 bases). CDR1 and CDR2 from the germline V gene are MNHEY and SVGAGI. The CDR3 extends over 12 amino acids. V was cut by 6 bases and J by 6 bases, with 8 bases left in between. The CDR3 coding sequence is TGTGCCAGCAGAACGGGATCCGGGGAGCTGTTTTTT. Translating it yields CASRTGSGELFF.

A few counts support this clonotype. The chain couples TRBV9 to TRBJ2-3, with 7 nucleotides matching TRBD1. The junction had 2 bases not matched to a gene; V was cut back by 3 bases and J by 4 bases. CDR1 SGDLS and CDR2 YYNGEE come from the germline V gene. This CDR3 has 13 residues. DNA of the CDR3: TGTGCCAGCAGCGGACAGGGTCCAGATACGCAGTATTTT. It translates to CASSGQGPDTQYF.

This clonotype was observed at least ten times. The chain is built from TRBV3-1 and TRBJ2-2; tentative D call: TRBD1 (5 bases). This CDR3 region has 15 residues. Trimming removed 0 bases from V and 4 bases from J, with 9 bases in between. Germline V gene data show CDR1 as LGHDT and CDR2 as YNNKEL (reference sequence). The CDR3 DNA follows: TGTGCCAGCAGCCAAGAGCTCAGGGCCACCGGGGAGCTGTTTTTT. It is translated as CASSQELRATGELFF.

This clonotype showed up just a few times. The genes are TRBV3-1 and TRBJ2-5, with 9 bases identical to TRBD2. The J segment lost 5 bases and the V segment lost 7 bases, leaving 17 bases of the junction unmatched. The CDR3 loop spans 17 amino acids. Germline CDR1 reads LGHDT; CDR2 reads YNNKEL (reference sequence). DNA for the CDR3: TGTGCCAGCACTTCAAGCAGTGGCGGGGGGGCGGGGGAGACCCAGTACTTC. It encodes CASTSSSGGGAGETQYF.

This clonotype was detected ten times or more. The V and J genes are TRBV7-2 and TRBJ2-1; D might be TRBD1 (6 bases). Trimming shortened V by 7 bases and J by 3 bases, and 19 bases separated the two germline ends. The CDR3 runs to 16 residues. The germline gives CDR1 SGHTA, CDR2 FQGNSA. CDR3 bases: TGTGCCAGCATCCTCCGGTCTGGGGGACACTACAATGAGCAGTTCTTC. As protein: CASILRSGGHYNEQFF.

The chain joins TRBV6-1 to TRBJ2-2, with 13 bases fitting TRBD2. The CDR3 contains 16 residues. Germline V gene lookup returns CDR1 MNHNS and CDR2 SASEGT. The J segment lost 4 bases and the V segment lost 4 bases, leaving 3 bases of the junction unmatched. This CDR3 is CASSATSGGGTGELFF. The CDR3 region has the DNA TGTGCCAGCAGTGCAACTAGCGGGGGGGGCACCGGGGAGCTGTTTTTT.

The genes are TRBV5-1 and TRBJ2-7; D possibly corresponds to TRBD2 (5 bases). Per the germline V gene, CDR1 is SGHRS and CDR2 is YFSETQ. V gave up 0 bases and J gave up 0 bases, with 13 bases separating them. The CDR3 totals 16 residues. The CDR3: CASSLVGRGISYEQYF. The DNA for the CDR3 is TGCGCCAGCAGCTTGGTAGGACGGGGAATCTCCTACGAGCAGTACTTC.

This clonotype was seen ten or more times. The chain uses TRBV12-3 or TRBV12-4 and TRBJ2-7; TRBD2 agrees at 7 bases. With V trimmed by 5 bases and J by 7 bases, 5 bases remained unmatched. The length of the CDR3 is 12 residues. CDR3 nucleotides: TGTGCCAGCAGTCTGACAGCGGGGGAGCAGTACTTC. It translates to CASSLTAGEQYF.

This clonotype came up many times. The chain links TRBV7-2 to TRBJ2-7, with D perhaps TRBD1 (6 bases). CDR3 size: 13 residues. V lost 4 bases and J 3 bases, leaving 10 bases between the germline ends. In germline, CDR1 is SGHTA, CDR2 FQGNSA. The CDR3 loop is CASSSQGGYEQYF. CDR3 in DNA: TGTGCCAGCAGCTCCCAAGGGGGCTACGAGCAGTACTTC.

This clonotype was found a few times. The genes are TRBV20-1 and TRBJ1-1; D uncertain. Trimming pared 0 bases from V and 5 bases from J, leaving 16 bases between. CDR3 length: 15 residues. Germline assignment: CDR1 DFQATT and CDR2 SNEGSKA (reference sequence). CDR3 DNA: TGCAGTGCTAGAGATCCCTATCTCGGATGGACTGAAGCTTTCTTT. Protein: CSARDPYLGWTEAFF.

This clonotype was seen ten or more times. The J gene is TRBJ2-3, the V gene TRBV11-2; 10 positions agree with TRBD1. This CDR3 comprises 14 residues. The ends lost 3 bases at V and 7 bases at J; junction bases unmatched: 4. Germline CDR1 reads SGHAT; CDR2 reads FQNNGV. Written as DNA, the CDR3 is TGTGCCAGCAGCTTCGACAGGGGGCTGCATACGCAGTATTTT. This sequence encodes CASSFDRGLHTQYF.

This clonotype has a count of ten or more. The chain links TRBV12-3 or TRBV12-4 to TRBJ2-1; D is possibly TRBD2 (5 bases). Trimming stripped 3 bases from V and 8 bases from J, with 17 bases between. The CDR3 consists of 15 residues. CDR3 bases: TGTGCCAGCAGTTTTTGGCCTCCCCCGCGGGATGAGCAGTTCTTC. Amino acid sequence: CASSFWPPPRDEQFF.

The chain recombines TRBV10-3 with TRBJ2-7, with 9 bases fitting TRBD2. CDR3 length: 15 residues. Germline V lookup: CDR1 ENHRY, CDR2 SYGVKD. V trimming: 0 bases; J trimming: 6 bases; junction bases outside the gene matches: 6. This CDR3 reads CAISESGAGGAEQYF. As DNA, the CDR3 is TGTGCCATCAGTGAGTCCGGAGCGGGAGGAGCCGAGCAGTACTTC.

V usage is TRBV7-3 and J usage is TRBJ2-7, with 9 bases lining up with TRBD1. This CDR3 region has 14 residues. Germline V lookup: CDR1 SGHTA, CDR2 FQGTGA. Trimming at V came to 6 bases and at J to 4 bases, leaving 7 bases not matched to a gene. CDR3: CASSTGGPPYEQYF. CDR3 nucleotides: TGTGCCAGCAGTACAGGGGGCCCGCCTTACGAGCAGTACTTC.

This clonotype has a count of ten or more. The CDR3 reads CASSLGQDLYEQYF. For the CDR3, the DNA is TGTGCCAGCAGTTTAGGGCAGGACCTCTACGAGCAGTACTTC. The V call is TRBV12-3 or TRBV12-4, the J call TRBJ2-7; D unclear. This CDR3 spans 14 amino acids. V dropped 1 base and J dropped 3 bases, with 10 bases sitting between them.

The chain carries TRBV5-1 and TRBJ2-7; the D gene could be TRBD1 or TRBD2 (6 bases each). The CDR3 is 15 residues long. V lost 0 bases and J lost 3, with 13 bases in between. In germline, CDR1 is SGHRS, CDR2 YFSETQ. The CDR3 is CASSLEQGGLYEQYF. The CDR3 DNA is TGCGCCAGCAGCTTGGAACAGGGAGGTCTCTACGAGCAGTACTTC.

This clonotype was seen repeatedly, ten times or more. V usage is TRBV4-3 and J usage is TRBJ1-1; D remains unclear. The CDR3 loop spans 13 amino acids. The germline CDR1 and CDR2 sequences are LGHNA and YSLEER. Trimming pared 0 bases from V and 0 bases from J, leaving 2 bases between. CDR3 coding DNA: TGCGCCAGCAGCCAAGACCTGAACACTGAAGCTTTCTTT. Encoded protein: CASSQDLNTEAFF.

A remark on this clonotype: Given a much more abundant clone one base away, this may be a read error. The CDR3 DNA follows: TGTGCCAGCAGCCCCGGGACAGAGGGCATTGGAGGCTACACCTTC. This sequence encodes CASSPGTEGIGGYTF. The rearrangement links TRBV12-3 or TRBV12-4 to TRBJ1-2, with 7 bases fitting TRBD1. The ends lost 6 bases at V and 8 bases at J; junction bases unmatched: 15. The CDR3 has 15 residues.

The V gene is TRBV27, the J gene TRBJ2-1; 11 nucleotides agree with TRBD2. CDR1 and CDR2 from the germline V gene are MNHEY and SMNVEV (reference sequence). Trimming cost V 6 bases and J 6 bases; bases outside gene matches: 4. The CDR3 runs 14 residues. CDR3 in DNA: TGTGCCAGCAGGACTAGCGGGACTCTCAATGAGCAGTTCTTC. As protein: CASRTSGTLNEQFF.

This rearrangement joins TRBV5-1 to TRBJ1-1; D unresolved. Germline CDR1 and CDR2: SGHRS and YFSETQ. The CDR3 contains 14 residues. The V end was cut by 0 bases, the J end by 5 bases, with 11 bases between. The CDR3 loop is CASSLAESATEAFF. The CDR3 bases are TGCGCCAGCAGCTTGGCGGAGAGTGCAACTGAAGCTTTCTTT. Full variable domain (remainder filled in from reference TRBV5-1 and TRBJ1-1): KAGVTQTPRYLIKTRGQQVTLSCSPISGHRSVSWYQQTPGQGLQFLFEYFSETQRNKGNFPGRFSGRQFSNSRSEMNVSTLELGDSALYLCASSLAESATEAFFGQGTRLTVV.

The sample holds a few counts of this clonotype. The CDR3 loop is CASSSSGPNTGELFF. Written as DNA, the CDR3 is TGTGCCAGCAGCTCTAGCGGACCGAACACCGGGGAGCTGTTTTTT. The J gene is TRBJ2-2, the V gene TRBV7-2, with TRBD2 identical over 7 bases. V shed 4 bases, J shed 0 bases, and the junction held 2 bases outside the gene matches. The CDR3 spans 15 residues. The germline V gene has CDR1 SGHTA and CDR2 FQGNSA.

V gene TRBV29-1 combines with J gene TRBJ1-1, with 7 bases that match TRBD1. Trimming cost V 3 bases and J 4 bases; bases outside gene matches: 5. CDR1 and CDR2 (germline): SQVTM, ANQGSEA. The CDR3 is 13 residues long. CDR3: CSVDPRGGTEAFF. CDR3 nucleotide sequence: TGCAGCGTTGACCCCAGGGGGGGCACTGAAGCTTTCTTT. Based on the CDR3 plus reference TRBV29-1 and TRBJ1-1, the full variable domain is SAVISQKPSRDICQRGTSLTIQCQVDSQVTMMFWYRQQPGQSLTLIATANQGSEATYESGFVIDKFPISRPNLTFSTLTVSNMSPEDSSIYLCSVDPRGGTEAFFGQGTRLTVV.

This clonotype showed up just a few times. This sequence joins TRBV12-3 or TRBV12-4 and TRBJ1-5; D not resolved. V gave up 4 bases and J gave up 5 bases, with 6 bases separating them. The CDR3 spans 12 residues. CDR3: CASSSPDQPQHF. DNA of the CDR3: TGTGCCAGCAGTTCACCTGATCAGCCCCAGCATTTT.

This clonotype was observed many times. The J gene is TRBJ2-3, the V gene TRBV5-1; D is unclear. This CDR3 contains 14 residues. CDR1 SGHRS and CDR2 YFSETQ come from the germline V gene. Trimming shortened V by 4 bases and J by 4 bases, and 13 bases separated the two germline ends. CDR3: CASSLTASADTQYF. The CDR3 DNA sequence: TGCGCCAGCAGCCTGACGGCTAGTGCAGATACGCAGTATTTT.

V gene TRBV5-1 combines with J gene TRBJ2-5; no clear D gene. V lost 0 bases and J 1 base, leaving 7 bases between the germline ends. The germline gives CDR1 SGHRS, CDR2 YFSETQ. CDR3 length: 14 residues. The CDR3 region has the DNA TGCGCCAGCAGCTTGGTGATAGGCCAAGAGACCCAGTACTTC. As protein: CASSLVIGQETQYF.